This T cell receptor beta chain was identified during a study of identical twins. This clonotype was counted ten times or more. The CDR3 runs 15 residues. Trimming stripped 1 base from V and 4 bases from J, with 14 bases between. Per germline, CDR1 SEHNR and CDR2 FQNEAQ (reference sequence). TCRdb reprocessed the 5' RACE reads with MiXCR, giving one entry per CDR3 protein. The sample holds 200,000 or so distinct CDR3 sequences, 7.5% seen once. The same data also contributed to another study, on yellow fever vaccine responses in identical twins.

The sample comprised memory (CD45RO+) T cells sorted from blood. The chain joins TRBV7-9 to TRBJ2-7; D tentatively fits TRBD1 or TRBD2 (6 bases each). This TCR was sampled from a woman between 18 and 30 years old in good health. In nucleotides, the CDR3 is TGTGCCAGCAGCTTAGATTCGGGGGCGCAGTACGAGCAGTACTTC. As protein: CASSLDSGAQYEQYF.